This T cell receptor beta chain originates from a study of technical replicates of blood from a handful of donors. V was trimmed by 0 bases and J by 0 bases, leaving 10 bases between them. The CDR3 runs to 17 residues. The germline V gene has CDR1 SGHRS and CDR2 YFSETQ. TCRdb's copy holds only in-frame clones and misses some; the assay was immunoSEQ multiplex PCR. Of about 76,000 clones in the sample, around 97% were seen once. The TCR was taken from a human donor in good health. The rearrangement links TRBV5-1 to TRBJ2-6; perhaps TRBD1 as D (6 bases). Sequenced sample: T cells isolated from PBMCs. CDR3 protein: CASSLGDTLSGANVLTF. CDR3 nucleotide sequence: TGCGCCAGCAGCTTGGGGGACACCCTCTCTGGGGCCAACGTCCTGACTTTC. Drawing the rest from reference TRBV5-1 and TRBJ2-6, the complete variable domain is KAGVTQTPRYLIKTRGQQVTLSCSPISGHRSVSWYQQTPGQGLQFLFEYFSETQRNKGNFPGRFSGRQFSNSRSEMNVSTLELGDSALYLCASSLGDTLSGANVLTFGAGSRLTVL.